A selection of T cell receptor beta chains follows, all from one sample in a study of monozygotic twins with inflammatory bowel disease. TCRdb reanalyzed the 5' RACE reads and collapses them to one entry per CDR3 protein, without DNA. In all, the sample yields 350,000 to 400,000 distinct CDR3 sequences. The specimen sequenced was blood. The source is a human donor with ulcerative colitis or Crohn's disease, or a healthy co-twin of an affected twin (not recorded which). Both conserved end residues are part of each CDR3. Each record gives: V gene, J gene, CDR3 protein.

V gene: TRBV6-1
J gene: TRBJ2-7
CDR3 protein: CASIDTGTVYEQYF

V gene: TRBV12-3/TRBV12-4
J gene: TRBJ2-2
CDR3 protein: CASRWEPSNTGELFF

V gene: TRBV7-3
J gene: TRBJ2-1
CDR3 protein: CASSLQGLVSYNEQFF

V gene: TRBV15
J gene: TRBJ2-5
CDR3 protein: CATSRPRNSGGLQETQYF

V gene: TRBV4-2
J gene: TRBJ1-2
CDR3 protein: CASSQEIARGPTNYGYTF

V gene: TRBV6-2/TRBV6-3
J gene: TRBJ1-1
CDR3 protein: CASSFDSLDREAFF

V gene: TRBV9
J gene: TRBJ2-6
CDR3 protein: CASSVGGDSVLTF

V gene: TRBV7-8
J gene: TRBJ1-4
CDR3 protein: CASNNNEGREKLFF

V gene: TRBV7-2
J gene: TRBJ2-2
CDR3 protein: CASTQDRYTGELFF

V gene: TRBV5-1
J gene: TRBJ1-1
CDR3 protein: CASSFNSGNTEAFF

V gene: TRBV7-3
J gene: TRBJ2-3
CDR3 protein: CASSLGLAVSPDTQYF

V gene: TRBV20-1
J gene: TRBJ1-5
CDR3 protein: CSAKEGSNQPQHF

V gene: TRBV9
J gene: TRBJ1-3
CDR3 protein: CASSVGDGNTIYF

V gene: TRBV27
J gene: TRBJ2-1
CDR3 protein: CASSLVLALGKNEQFF

V gene: TRBV12-3/TRBV12-4
J gene: TRBJ2-7
CDR3 protein: CASSRRQLNEQYF

V gene: TRBV20-1
J gene: TRBJ2-3
CDR3 protein: CSASQLPRTDTQYF

V gene: TRBV4-1
J gene: TRBJ2-2
CDR3 protein: CASSQVELAGRDGELFF

V gene: TRBV9
J gene: TRBJ2-1
CDR3 protein: CASSVGGSGHEQFF

V gene: TRBV6-2/TRBV6-3
J gene: TRBJ2-2
CDR3 protein: CASSYGPAWDTGELFF

V gene: TRBV21-1
J gene: TRBJ2-7
CDR3 protein: CASSNGDREWRYEQYF

V gene: TRBV27
J gene: TRBJ2-2
CDR3 protein: CASSFRSIRAGELFF

V gene: TRBV28
J gene: TRBJ2-5
CDR3 protein: CASSPVGGWETQYF

V gene: TRBV4-3
J gene: TRBJ1-6
CDR3 protein: CASSQDRSGFSSYNSPLHF

V gene: TRBV30
J gene: TRBJ2-5
CDR3 protein: CAWSGTERQETQYF

V gene: TRBV4-2
J gene: TRBJ2-4
CDR3 protein: CASSQEAAGGRNIQYF

V gene: TRBV5-1
J gene: TRBJ2-1
CDR3 protein: CASRVQVSSYNEQFF

V gene: TRBV5-1
J gene: TRBJ2-1
CDR3 protein: CASSLGLAGGMNEQFF

V gene: TRBV28
J gene: TRBJ1-5
CDR3 protein: CASSPVGTGNQPQHF

V gene: TRBV6-5
J gene: TRBJ1-1
CDR3 protein: CASSSTGVNTEAFF

V gene: TRBV5-1
J gene: TRBJ2-2
CDR3 protein: CASSPSRVTGELFF

V gene: TRBV29-1
J gene: TRBJ2-3
CDR3 protein: CSVEDPSRQGPRGTDTQYF

V gene: TRBV19
J gene: TRBJ2-7
CDR3 protein: CASSGPRQGFYEQYF

V gene: TRBV5-5
J gene: TRBJ1-1
CDR3 protein: CASRRNIGPEAFF

V gene: TRBV5-1
J gene: TRBJ2-4
CDR3 protein: CASSLAGQGTQNIQYF

V gene: TRBV9
J gene: TRBJ1-1
CDR3 protein: CASRMDLGPNTEAFF

V gene: TRBV19
J gene: TRBJ1-5
CDR3 protein: CASSRGRFSNQPQHF

V gene: TRBV19
J gene: TRBJ2-4
CDR3 protein: CATTYGFRTAKNIQYF

V gene: TRBV2
J gene: TRBJ2-3
CDR3 protein: CASSDGGGGSRSISTDTQYF

V gene: TRBV7-6
J gene: TRBJ2-2
CDR3 protein: CASSFTGGNTGELFF

V gene: TRBV7-2
J gene: TRBJ2-7
CDR3 protein: CASSLGRGSYEQYF

V gene: TRBV4-1
J gene: TRBJ2-5
CDR3 protein: CASSQDRETQYF